The clone carrying this T cell receptor beta chain was observed a handful of times. CDR1 and CDR2 (germline): SGDLS, YYNGEE. With 2 bases removed from V and 0 bases from J, the gap between germline ends came to 9 bases. The CDR3 loop spans 16 amino acids. This record comes from a study of naive and memory T cell subsets. The beta constant-region primer was an equimolar mix of two oligonucleotides covering TRBC1 and TRBC2. TCRdb reprocessed the UMI-ligation and nested PCR reads with MiXCR, giving one entry per CDR3 protein. The sample lists about 85,000 distinct CDR3 sequences, roughly 14% occurring once.

Sequenced: central memory CD4+ T cells from blood. This receptor was identified in a human donor in good health. The rearrangement links TRBV9 to TRBJ2-6, with D perhaps TRBD1 (5 bases). The CDR3 sequence: CASSVTQGSGANVLTF. CDR3 DNA: TGTGCCAGCAGCGTGACGCAGGGCTCTGGGGCCAACGTCCTGACTTTC.